A single sample gave rise to the 14 T cell receptor beta chains below, sequenced in a study of neoadjuvant anti-PD-1 for oral cavity cancer. Time point defined: after neoadjuvant nivolumab, at surgical resection. Method: immunoSEQ multiplex PCR; TCRdb's copy keeps in-frame clones and lacks some. The table lists over 65,000 clones, approximately 87% of them singletons. Source: PBMCs, taken after nivolumab (anti-PD-1) treatment. The source of these receptors is a person aged 35-80 years with oral cavity squamous cell carcinoma.

This chain joins TRBV12-5 and TRBJ2-7; a weak D match, TRBD2 (7 bases). V was shortened by 6 bases and J by 4 bases, with 13 bases between the two germline ends. The CDR3 spans 13 residues. The V gene's germline CDR1 is LGHNT and CDR2 FRNRAP. The CDR3 protein is CASGGGGIYEQYF. DNA of the CDR3: TGTGCTAGTGGGGGAGGGGGGATATACGAGCAGTACTTC.

The gene calls are TRBV4-2 and TRBJ2-7; 12 positions agree with TRBD2. The V gene end was trimmed by 0 bases and the J gene end by 6 bases; junction bases not matched to a gene: 6. CDR1 and CDR2 from the germline V gene are LGHNA and YNFKEQ. The CDR3 has 16 amino acids. Here the CDR3 reads CASSQDRLAGVGEQYF. DNA for the CDR3: TGTGCCAGCAGCCAAGACCGACTAGCGGGAGTCGGCGAGCAGTACTTC.

The chain carries TRBV5-6 and TRBJ1-2; D is unresolved. Germline CDR1 reads SGHDT; CDR2 reads YYEEEE. The CDR3 has 16 residues. V shed 0 bases and J shed 6 bases, with 18 bases lying between them. The CDR3 spells CASSLAGRSPKDGYTF. In DNA form, the CDR3 reads TGTGCCAGCAGCTTGGCCGGCAGGTCCCCTAAGGATGGCTACACCTTC.

The rearrangement links TRBV30 to TRBJ1-3, with 8 bases lining up with TRBD1. V gave up 7 bases and J gave up 5 bases; unmatched junction bases: 7. This CDR3 contains 13 residues. Germline assignment: CDR1 GTSNPN and CDR2 SVGIG (reference sequence). The CDR3 DNA follows: TGTGCCTCCACGGACAGGGACAGAAACACCATATATTTT. Translating it yields CASTDRDRNTIYF. Looking up the rest from reference TRBV30 and TRBJ1-3 gives the full variable domain: SQTIHQWPATLVQPVGSPLSLECTVEGTSNPNLYWYRQAAGRGLQLLFYSVGIGQISSEVPQNLSASRPQDRQFILSSKKLLLSDSGFYLCASTDRDRNTIYFGEGSWLTVV.

The chain couples TRBV7-2 to TRBJ1-5; D remains ambiguous. CDR3 size: 16 residues. The V end lost 5 bases, the J end lost 3 bases, and 17 bases lay between the germline ends. The germline CDR1 and CDR2 sequences are SGHTA and FQGNSA. CDR3 coding DNA: TGTGCCAGCAGCCTCTCCAGCGGCATTTTCAATCAGCCCCAGCATTTT. This codes for CASSLSSGIFNQPQHF.

The genes are TRBV6-1 and TRBJ1-1, with D hard to call. Germline assignment: CDR1 MNHNS and CDR2 SASEGT. The CDR3 loop spans 12 amino acids. V lost 7 bases and J 6 bases, leaving 12 bases between the germline ends. As DNA, the CDR3 is TGTGCCAGCAAACCCCATGGGGCTGAAGCTTTCTTT. This translates into CASKPHGAEAFF.

V and J are TRBV29-1 and TRBJ1-2; TRBD1 matches at 9 bases. V lost 7 bases, J lost 6 bases, and 3 bases stayed unmatched. In germline, CDR1 is SQVTM, CDR2 ANQGSEA. The CDR3 loop spans 11 amino acids. The CDR3 nucleotides are TGCAGCGCTGGACAGGGGAATGGCTACACCTTC. Encoded protein: CSAGQGNGYTF.

On this clone itself: Other DNA sequences in the sample encode the same CDR3. V gene TRBV5-4 combines with J gene TRBJ2-7, with a weak D call TRBD2 (6 bases). The CDR3 loop spans 13 amino acids. Germline V gives CDR1 SGHNT, CDR2 YYREEE (reference sequence). Trimming stripped 0 bases from V and 5 bases from J, with 9 bases between. In DNA, the CDR3 is TGTGCCAGCAGCTTGGCCGGCGGGGACGAGCAGTACTTC. Encoded protein: CASSLAGGDEQYF.

The chain carries TRBV6-5 and TRBJ2-5; D perhaps matches TRBD1 (5 bases). The length of the CDR3 is 14 residues. Trimming took 2 bases from V and 5 from J, leaving 12 bases between them. Germline V gene data show CDR1 as MNHEY and CDR2 as SVGAGI. The CDR3: CASSYRQGRETQYF. The CDR3 DNA sequence: TGTGCCAGCAGTTACCGGCAGGGCAGGGAGACCCAGTACTTC.

This chain uses TRBV5-1 with TRBJ2-7, with 10 bases that match TRBD2. Unmatched junction bases numbered 8, after V lost 7 bases and J lost 4 bases. The CDR3 length is 14 residues. Germline V CDR1 and CDR2: SGHRS, YFSETQ. This CDR3 is CASSSGSLSYEQYF. DNA for the CDR3: TGCGCCAGCTCTAGCGGGAGCTTATCTTACGAGCAGTACTTC.

In its sample, this clone was seen once. The chain employs TRBV29-1 and TRBJ1-2; D unclear. V lost 6 bases and J lost 5, with 13 bases in between. This CDR3 is built from 12 residues. CDR1 SQVTM and CDR2 ANQGSEA come from the germline V gene. The CDR3 sequence: CSVDHIGYGYTF. CDR3 bases: TGCAGCGTGGACCACATTGGGTATGGCTACACCTTC.

The chain uses TRBV29-1 and TRBJ2-7; 10 positions agree with TRBD2. This CDR3 contains 14 residues. V lost 2 bases, J lost 6 bases, and 7 bases stayed unmatched. Germline V lookup: CDR1 SQVTM, CDR2 ANQGSEA. The CDR3 spells CSVERLAGIGEQYF. CDR3 nucleotides: TGCAGCGTTGAAAGACTAGCGGGTATAGGCGAGCAGTACTTC.

This chain joins TRBV11-3 and TRBJ2-5, with no clear D. Per the germline V gene, CDR1 is SGHNT and CDR2 is YENEEA. The V end was cut by 1 base, the J end by 7 bases, with 10 bases between. The CDR3 consists of 13 residues. CDR3 DNA sequence: TGTGCCAGCAGCTTAGTAGTAGGTGGGACCCAGTACTTC. Its protein product is CASSLVVGGTQYF. Full variable domain (missing parts from reference TRBV11-3 and TRBJ2-5): EAGVVQSPRYKIIEKKQPVAFWCNPISGHNTLYWYLQNLGQGPELLIRYENEEAVDDSQLPKDRFSAERLKGVDSTLKIQPAELGDSAVYLCASSLVVGGTQYFGPGTRLLVL.

V is TRBV11-1 and J is TRBJ1-1; possibly TRBD1 for D (6 bases). CDR1 and CDR2 (germline): SGHAT, FQDESV (reference sequence). V dropped 5 bases and J dropped 1 base, with 11 bases sitting between them. The CDR3 runs 14 residues. CDR3 residues: CASSLRTENTEAFF. CDR3 nucleotide sequence: TGTGCCAGCAGCCTAAGGACAGAGAACACTGAAGCTTTCTTT.